The present T cell receptor beta chain was sequenced within a study of T cells in Graves' hyperthyroidism and ophthalmopathy. Exclusion of patients followed from uncontrolled infection, other autoimmune disease, pregnancy or lactation. TCR beta CDR3 region amplification was performed from RNA transcripts. HTBI primers were used for first-round RT-PCR of the TCR CDR3. TCRdb called the multiplex PCR reads again in MiXCR, with one record for every CDR3 protein. Here the sample spans 490,000 or so distinct CDR3 sequences, more than 15% being singletons. This clonotype originated in a woman aged 30 to 39 with Graves' ophthalmopathy. The sample comprised blood.

This chain's CDR3 is CASSHIGTSGSSYEQYF. The CDR3 nucleotides are TGTGCCAGCAGCCACATTGGGACTAGCGGGAGCTCCTACGAGCAGTACTTC. The rearrangement uses TRBV7-6 and TRBJ2-7; 14 bases fit TRBD2. The CDR3 is made up of 17 amino acids. Germline CDR1 reads SGHVS; CDR2 reads FNYEAQ. V lost 5 bases to trimming and J lost 0 bases; unmatched junction nucleotides: 6.